The present T cell receptor (beta chain) was sequenced within a study of tumor and adjacent non-tumor tissue in lung cancer. Three rounds of nested PCR, following a modified ARM-PCR protocol, produced the TCRbeta library. TCRdb itself ran the multiplex PCR reads through MiXCR, one entry per CDR3 protein. This sample has fewer than 85,000 distinct CDR3 sequences; roughly 80% occur once, and the top ten carry less than 15%. This clonotype was seen just once. Germline V gene sequence: CDR1 SQVTM, CDR2 ANQGSEA. The CDR3 has 15 amino acids. Trimming took 7 bases from V and 3 from J, leaving 22 bases between them. This sample's RNA came from whole unsorted tissue. Donors were chemotherapy-naive, newly diagnosed lung cancer surgical patients in China, August–November 2014.

The sample taken for sequencing was lung tumor tissue. The receptor comes from a woman in her fifties or sixties with non-small cell lung cancer. The chain couples TRBV29-1 to TRBJ2-7; D is perhaps TRBD2 (6 bases). CDR3 in amino acids: CSAEGGSGGGYEQYF. The CDR3 region has the DNA TGCAGCGCTGAGGGAGGATCCGGGGGTGGCTACGAGCAGTACTTC.